The T cell receptor beta chain under discussion was sequenced for a study of blood T cell repertoires in COVID-19. Profiled with immunoSEQ multiplex PCR; TCRdb holds only in-frame clones, not every one. The table includes hundreds of thousands of clones, approximately 90% detected once. The CDR3 is made up of 15 amino acids. The sequenced sample consisted of peripheral blood. The V gene is TRBV21-1, the J gene TRBJ1-1. TRBV21-1 corresponds to a pseudogene. This receptor was taken from a woman aged 18-29 years who had recovered from COVID-19. The CDR3 region is CASSTPSGGSTEAFF. CDR3 sequence (DNA): TGTGCCAGCAGCACCCCGTCGGGCGGGAGCACTGAAGCTTTCTTT.